Following are 25 T cell receptor beta chains from one sample sequenced in a study of blood T cell repertoires in COVID-19. This table comes from immunoSEQ multiplex PCR, and its TCRdb copy is limited to in-frame clones, with some not included. The sample yields 70,000 to 85,000 clones, 65% to 85% seen once. Material for sequencing was peripheral blood. These receptors all come from an older man with active or convalescent COVID-19.

V and J are TRBV5-4 and TRBJ2-5, with TRBD1 matching 8 bases. V gave up 3 bases and J gave up 4 bases; unmatched junction bases: 8. The CDR3 sequence is 15 residues long. Per the germline V gene, CDR1 is SGHNT and CDR2 is YYREEE (reference sequence). The CDR3 reads CASSSRRGRGETQYF. CDR3 coding DNA: TGTGCCAGCAGCTCACGCAGGGGGCGCGGAGAGACCCAGTACTTC.

The sample holds many counts of this clone. The chain links TRBV6-6 to TRBJ1-1; maybe TRBD1 (6 bases). Germline values: CDR1 MNHNY, CDR2 SVGAGI (reference sequence). The CDR3 spans 13 residues. V was trimmed by 6 bases and J by 4 bases, leaving 12 bases between them. The CDR3 reads CASRTADSTEAFF. CDR3 nucleotides: TGTGCCAGCAGAACGGCGGACAGCACTGAAGCTTTCTTT.

J is TRBJ1-1 and V is TRBV28; D gene unclear. CDR1 and CDR2 from the germline V gene are MDHEN and SYDVKM. Trimming took 3 bases from V and 1 from J, leaving 15 bases between them. This CDR3 comprises 16 residues. The CDR3 nucleotides read TGTGCCAGCAGTTTTATCTCTGGTACACCGAACACTGAAGCTTTCTTT. It encodes CASSFISGTPNTEAFF.

The chain is built from TRBV24-1 and TRBJ2-3; 7 bases are a match to TRBD2. CDR3 size: 19 residues. Trimming took 5 bases from V and 2 from J; bases not matched to a gene: 18. CDR1 and CDR2 from the germline V gene are KGHDR and SFDVKD. As DNA, the CDR3 is TGTGCCACCAGTGGACTCGTCGCGGGGGAACTCGAAGACACAGATACGCAGTATTTT. Translation: CATSGLVAGELEDTDTQYF.

This clone was counted a single time. The chain uses TRBV9 and TRBJ2-5, with 9 positions matching TRBD1. V gave up 4 bases and J gave up 5 bases; unmatched junction bases: 9. CDR3 length equals 15 residues. Germline loops: CDR1 SGDLS, CDR2 YYNGEE. CDR3 loop: CASSPTGGAGETQYF. The CDR3, as DNA: TGTGCCAGCAGCCCAACAGGGGGCGCGGGGGAGACCCAGTACTTC. The whole variable domain, filled in from reference TRBV9 and TRBJ2-5, reads DSGVTQTPKHLITATGQRVTLRCSPRSGDLSVYWYQQSLDQGLQFLIQYYNGEERAKGNILERFSAQQFPDLHSELNLSSLELGDSALYFCASSPTGGAGETQYFGPGTRLLVL.

This chain links TRBV7-2 with TRBJ2-7, with D possibly being TRBD1 (5 bases). Between the trimmed V and J ends, which lost 2 bases and 3 bases, there was a span of 11 bases. The germline V gene has CDR1 SGHTA and CDR2 FQGNSA. This CDR3 has 14 amino acids. The CDR3 is CASSLWAGNYEQYF. In DNA form, the CDR3 reads TGTGCCAGCAGCTTATGGGCAGGGAACTACGAGCAGTACTTC.

The V and J genes are TRBV7-9 and TRBJ2-7; 9 bases are shared with TRBD2. The CDR3 consists of 15 residues. Germline V CDR1 and CDR2: SEHNR, FQNEAQ (reference sequence). V lost 0 bases, J lost 3 bases, and 3 bases stayed unmatched. The CDR3 spells CASSLAAGGHYEQYF. Written as DNA, the CDR3 is TGTGCCAGCAGCTTAGCAGCGGGGGGCCACTACGAGCAGTACTTC.

The CDR3 sequence: CASRDRGYSTDTQYF. The DNA for the CDR3 is TGTGCCAGCCGGGACAGGGGTTATTCCACAGATACGCAGTATTTT. This chain joins TRBV19 and TRBJ2-3, with 10 bases lining up with TRBD1. The germline V gene encodes CDR1 LNHDA and CDR2 SQIVND (reference sequence). There are 15 residues in the CDR3. With V trimmed by 9 bases and J by 2 bases, 8 bases remained unmatched.

The V call is TRBV3-1 (or the pseudogene TRBV3-2), the J call TRBJ2-5; 8 positions agree with TRBD2. V was pared by 0 bases and J by 5 bases, with 2 bases of the junction left unmatched. CDR3 length: 14 residues. From germline, CDR1 is LGHDT and CDR2 YNNKEL (reference sequence). The CDR3 region has the DNA TGTGCCAGCAGCCAAGAACCGGGGGGGGAGACCCAGTACTTC. This gives the protein CASSQEPGGETQYF.

The CDR3 region has the DNA TGTGCCAGTCTGAATGGACAGGCGGCCACTGAAGCTTTCTTT. Encoded protein: CASLNGQAATEAFF. V is TRBV6-6 and J is TRBJ1-1; TRBD1 matches 7 bases. The CDR3 length is 14 residues. V lost 9 bases to trimming and J lost 4 bases; unmatched junction nucleotides: 11. CDR1 is MNHNY, CDR2 SVGAGI, per germline (reference sequence).

This clone was seen just once. The CDR3: CASSLQANGELFF. The CDR3 nucleotides are TGCGCCAGCAGCTTGCAAGCAAACGGGGAGCTGTTTTTT. The chain has TRBV5-1 and TRBJ2-2; the D is unclear. Germline-derived CDR1 and CDR2 are SGHRS and YFSETQ. The CDR3 has 13 amino acids. V was pared by 1 base and J by 7 bases, with 8 bases between.

This sequence joins TRBV28 and TRBJ1-6; perhaps TRBD1 as D (5 bases). The germline V gene has CDR1 MDHEN and CDR2 SYDVKM. The CDR3 runs 16 residues. Trimming removed 5 bases from V and 4 bases from J, with 15 bases in between. The DNA for the CDR3 is TGTGCCAGCAGTAGTGGGGGAGGGTTTTATAATTCACCCCTCCACTTT. Amino acids: CASSSGGGFYNSPLHF.

CDR3 loop: CASSLDRGHQGNTIYF. The CDR3, as DNA: TGTGCCAGCAGCTTAGATCGGGGACATCAAGGAAACACCATATATTTT. The chain has TRBV11-2 and TRBJ1-3; maybe TRBD1 (6 bases). There are 16 residues in the CDR3. Per the germline V gene, CDR1 is SGHAT and CDR2 is FQNNGV. Trimming cost V 0 bases and J 4 bases, with 13 bases left between them.

This clone was seen a single time. V is TRBV9 and J is TRBJ2-1; TRBD2 agrees at 9 bases. The CDR3 runs to 15 residues. Germline V CDR1 and CDR2: SGDLS, YYNGEE. With V trimmed by 5 bases and J by 3 bases, 6 bases remained unmatched. The CDR3 DNA follows: TGTGCCAGCAGTCTTCATAGCGGGGGCTACAATGAGCAGTTCTTC. Translated: CASSLHSGGYNEQFF. The complete variable domain, with remaining parts taken from reference TRBV9 and TRBJ2-1, reads DSGVTQTPKHLITATGQRVTLRCSPRSGDLSVYWYQQSLDQGLQFLIQYYNGEERAKGNILERFSAQQFPDLHSELNLSSLELGDSALYFCASSLHSGGYNEQFFGPGTRLTVL.

In nucleotides, the CDR3 is TGTGCCAGCAGCCAAGTGGAAGGGGTAGAGACCCAGTACTTC. It yields the protein CASSQVEGVETQYF. The rearrangement joins TRBV3-1 (or the pseudogene TRBV3-2) to TRBJ2-5; D is possibly TRBD1 (5 bases). The CDR3 is made up of 14 amino acids. Trimming shortened V by 1 base and J by 4 bases, and 10 bases separated the two germline ends. Per germline, CDR1 LGHDT and CDR2 YNNKEL (reference sequence).

The DNA of the CDR3 is TGTGCCAGCTCACCGAGGGACAGGGGAGAAGCTTTCTTT. It encodes CASSPRDRGEAFF. The V call is TRBV18, the J call TRBJ1-1; 10 positions match TRBD1. The germline V gene has CDR1 KGHSH and CDR2 LQKENI. V shed 3 bases, J shed 8 bases, and the junction held 3 bases outside the gene matches. The CDR3 has 13 residues. The full variable domain, its missing parts supplied by reference TRBV18 and TRBJ1-1, is NAGVMQNPRHLVRRRGQEARLRCSPMKGHSHVYWYRQLPEEGLKFMVYLQKENIIDESGMPKERFSAEFPKEGPSILRIQQVVRGDSAAYFCASSPRDRGEAFFGQGTRLTVV.

The genes are TRBV6-2 or TRBV6-3 and TRBJ2-7; 8 bases are shared with TRBD2. Germline V gene data show CDR1 as MNHEY and CDR2 as SVGEGT. V shed 0 bases and J 3 bases; nucleotides not matched to a gene: 7. This CDR3 region has 16 residues. DNA of the CDR3: TGTGCCAGCAGTTACTCGACCAGCGGGAGTGGCTACGAGCAGTACTTC. This encodes CASSYSTSGSGYEQYF.

V is TRBV2 and J is TRBJ2-1, with D possibly being TRBD2 (6 bases). The V gene lost 6 bases and the J gene lost 0 bases, with 9 bases spanning the gap. The CDR3 consists of 14 residues. Germline CDR1 and CDR2: SNHLY and FYNNEI. The CDR3 protein is CASRIGSSYNEQFF. The CDR3 nucleotides read TGTGCCAGCAGGATCGGGAGCTCCTACAATGAGCAGTTCTTC. The entire variable domain, with the rest obtained from reference TRBV2 and TRBJ2-1, is as follows: EPEVTQTPSHQVTQMGQEVILRCVPISNHLYFYWYRQILGQKVEFLVSFYNNEISEKSEIFDDQFSVERPDGSNFTLKIRSTKLEDSAMYFCASRIGSSYNEQFFGPGTRLTVL.

The V and J genes are TRBV7-2 and TRBJ2-1; 8 positions match TRBD1. CDR1 is SGHTA and CDR2 is FQGNSA in the germline V gene. CDR3 length equals 15 residues. Trimming took 0 bases from V and 3 from J; bases not matched to a gene: 1. The CDR3 loop reads CASSLAQGDYNEQFF. For the CDR3, the DNA is TGTGCCAGCAGCTTAGCACAGGGGGACTACAATGAGCAGTTCTTC.

The chain carries TRBV5-1 and TRBJ1-4; D is unresolved. The CDR3 sequence is 17 residues long. The V gene's germline CDR1 is SGHRS and CDR2 YFSETQ. The germline V and J ends were trimmed by 2 bases and 0 bases, with 14 bases remaining between them. DNA of the CDR3: TGCGCCAGCAGCTTCCAGGCAACGAGTGCAACTAATGAAAAACTGTTTTTT. It codes for CASSFQATSATNEKLFF.

The count of this clone is one. CDR3 in DNA: TGTGCCAGTAGTACTGACACCCTGGGCTATGGCTACACCTTC. The encoded protein is CASSTDTLGYGYTF. This chain connects TRBV19 to TRBJ1-2; D is uncertain. V was trimmed by 4 bases and J by 4 bases, leaving 13 bases between them. The germline gives CDR1 LNHDA, CDR2 SQIVND (reference sequence). The CDR3 length is 14 residues.

The chain employs TRBV19 and TRBJ1-4, with D hard to call. Germline V CDR1 and CDR2: LNHDA, SQIVND (reference sequence). The CDR3 totals 15 residues. V was cut by 5 bases and J by 0 bases, with 10 bases left in between. The CDR3, as DNA: TGTGCCAGTAGTCCCTTAATTGCAACTAATGAAAAACTGTTTTTT. Residues: CASSPLIATNEKLFF. Supplemented by reference TRBV19 and TRBJ1-4, the full variable domain reads DGGITQSPKYLFRKEGQNVTLSCEQNLNHDAMYWYRQDPGQGLRLIYYSQIVNDFQKGDIAEGYSVSREKKESFPLTVTSAQKNPTAFYLCASSPLIATNEKLFFGSGTQLSVL.

V and J are TRBV12-3 or TRBV12-4 and TRBJ1-2, with D uncertain. The CDR3 extends over 12 amino acids. V gave up 3 bases and J gave up 4 bases, with 6 bases separating them. CDR3 in DNA: TGTGCCAGCAGTTTGAACAGCTATGGCTACACCTTC. Amino acids: CASSLNSYGYTF.

The chain carries TRBV10-2 and TRBJ2-3, with 10 positions matching TRBD1. Germline CDR1 and CDR2: WSHSY and SAAADI. V dropped 6 bases and J dropped 1; count of bases not matched to a gene: 7. The CDR3 spans 16 residues. CDR3 sequence reads: CASSASGTGGTDTQYF. Here the CDR3 DNA reads TGCGCCAGCAGCGCCTCCGGGACAGGGGGCACAGATACGCAGTATTTT.

The rearrangement uses TRBV10-3 and TRBJ2-5, with a tentative D call TRBD1 (6 bases). CDR3 length equals 14 residues. V gave up 3 bases and J gave up 7 bases, with 15 bases separating them. Per germline, CDR1 ENHRY and CDR2 SYGVKD. The CDR3 is CAISDRTAAGTQYF. The CDR3 bases are TGTGCCATCAGTGATCGGACAGCCGCCGGGACCCAGTACTTC.